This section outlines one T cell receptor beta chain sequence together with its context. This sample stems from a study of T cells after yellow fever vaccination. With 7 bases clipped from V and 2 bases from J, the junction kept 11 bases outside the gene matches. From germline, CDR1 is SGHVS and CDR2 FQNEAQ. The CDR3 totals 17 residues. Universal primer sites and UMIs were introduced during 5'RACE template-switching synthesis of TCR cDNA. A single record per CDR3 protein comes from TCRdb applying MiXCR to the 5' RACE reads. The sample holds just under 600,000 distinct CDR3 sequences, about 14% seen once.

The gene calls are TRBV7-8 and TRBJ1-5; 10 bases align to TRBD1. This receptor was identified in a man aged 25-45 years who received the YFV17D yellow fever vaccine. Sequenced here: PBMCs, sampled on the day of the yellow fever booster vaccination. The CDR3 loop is CASMPGTGAKGNQPQHF. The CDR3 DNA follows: TGTGCCAGCATGCCCGGGACAGGGGCGAAGGGCAATCAGCCCCAGCATTTT.